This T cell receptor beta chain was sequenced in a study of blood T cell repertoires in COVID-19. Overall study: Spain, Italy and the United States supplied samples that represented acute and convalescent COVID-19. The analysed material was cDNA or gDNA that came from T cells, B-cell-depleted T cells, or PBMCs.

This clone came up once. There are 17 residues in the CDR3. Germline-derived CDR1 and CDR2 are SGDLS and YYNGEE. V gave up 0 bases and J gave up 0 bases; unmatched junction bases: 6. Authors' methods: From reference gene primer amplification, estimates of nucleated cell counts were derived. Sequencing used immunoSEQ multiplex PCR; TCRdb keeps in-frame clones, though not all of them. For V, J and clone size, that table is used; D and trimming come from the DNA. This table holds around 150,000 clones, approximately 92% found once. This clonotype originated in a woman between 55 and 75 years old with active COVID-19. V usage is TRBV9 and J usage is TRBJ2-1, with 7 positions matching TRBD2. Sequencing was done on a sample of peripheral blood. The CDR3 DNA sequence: TGTGCCAGCAGCGTAGGCGGGAGTTCGTTCTCCTACAATGAGCAGTTCTTC. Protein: CASSVGGSSFSYNEQFF.